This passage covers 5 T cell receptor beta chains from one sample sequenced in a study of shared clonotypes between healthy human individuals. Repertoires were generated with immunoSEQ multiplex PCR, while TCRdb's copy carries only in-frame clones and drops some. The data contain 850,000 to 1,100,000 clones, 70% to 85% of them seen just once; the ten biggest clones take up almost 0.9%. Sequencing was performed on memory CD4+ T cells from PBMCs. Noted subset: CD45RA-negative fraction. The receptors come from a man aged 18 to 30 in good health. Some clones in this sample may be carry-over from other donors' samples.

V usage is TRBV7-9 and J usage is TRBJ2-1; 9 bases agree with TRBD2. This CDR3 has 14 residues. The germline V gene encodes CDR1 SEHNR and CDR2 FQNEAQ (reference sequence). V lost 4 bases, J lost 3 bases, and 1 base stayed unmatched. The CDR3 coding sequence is TGTGCCAGCAGCTATAGCGGGAGCTACAATGAGCAGTTCTTC. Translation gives CASSYSGSYNEQFF.

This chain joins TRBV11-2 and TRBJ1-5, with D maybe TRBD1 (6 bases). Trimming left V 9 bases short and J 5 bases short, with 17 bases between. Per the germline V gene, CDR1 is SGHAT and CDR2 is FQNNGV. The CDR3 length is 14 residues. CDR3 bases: TGTGCCAGTTCTTGGGGGGCGGTGGATCAGCCCCAGCATTTT. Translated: CASSWGAVDQPQHF.

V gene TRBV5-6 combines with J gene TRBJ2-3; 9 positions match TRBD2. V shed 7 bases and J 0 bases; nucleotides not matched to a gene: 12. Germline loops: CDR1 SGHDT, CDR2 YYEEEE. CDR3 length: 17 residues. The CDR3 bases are TGTGCCAGCCAGGGCGGGAGGGCATTACTTAGCACAGATACGCAGTATTTT. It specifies CASQGGRALLSTDTQYF. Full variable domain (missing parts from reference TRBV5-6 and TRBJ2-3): DAGVTQSPTHLIKTRGQQVTLRCSPKSGHDTVSWYQQALGQGPQFIFQYYEEEERQRGNFPDRFSGHQFPNYSSELNVNALLLGDSALYLCASQGGRALLSTDTQYFGPGTRLTVL.

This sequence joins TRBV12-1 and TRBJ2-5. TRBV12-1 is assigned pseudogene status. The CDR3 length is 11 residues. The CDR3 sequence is CASSFVETQYF. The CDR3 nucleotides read TGTGCCAGCAGCTTTGTGGAGACCCAGTACTTC.

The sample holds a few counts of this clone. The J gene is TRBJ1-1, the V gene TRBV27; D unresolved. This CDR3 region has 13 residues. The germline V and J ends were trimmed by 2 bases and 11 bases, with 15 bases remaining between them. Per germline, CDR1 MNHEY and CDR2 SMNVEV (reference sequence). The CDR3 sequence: CASSLGHGLVAFF. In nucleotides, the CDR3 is TGTGCCAGCAGTTTAGGGCACGGATTGGTGGCTTTCTTT.